This T cell receptor (beta chain) stems from a study of brain T cells in children with intractable seizures. Only cases whose brain tissue showed the highest T cell transcript signatures were sequenced. At least one anti-epileptic drug was given before surgery. Germline V CDR1 and CDR2: SQVTM, ANQGSEA. There are 13 residues in the CDR3. The germline V and J ends were trimmed by 5 bases and 6 bases, with 11 bases remaining between them. The repertoire was sequenced with immunoSEQ multiplex PCR; TCRdb's copy has only in-frame clones and lacks some. The sample includes tens of thousands of clones, approximately 94% of them seen just once.

This chain joins TRBV29-1 and TRBJ1-6; D is unclear. Sequenced material: peripheral blood, taken at surgery. The source of this sequence is a boy aged 10-17 years with focal cortical dysplasia and intractable seizures. This CDR3 reads CSVSYRSNSPLHF. DNA for the CDR3: TGCAGCGTTTCCTACCGGAGTAATTCACCCCTCCACTTT. Looking up the rest from reference TRBV29-1 and TRBJ1-6 gives the full variable domain: SAVISQKPSRDICQRGTSLTIQCQVDSQVTMMFWYRQQPGQSLTLIATANQGSEATYESGFVIDKFPISRPNLTFSTLTVSNMSPEDSSIYLCSVSYRSNSPLHFGNGTRLTVT.